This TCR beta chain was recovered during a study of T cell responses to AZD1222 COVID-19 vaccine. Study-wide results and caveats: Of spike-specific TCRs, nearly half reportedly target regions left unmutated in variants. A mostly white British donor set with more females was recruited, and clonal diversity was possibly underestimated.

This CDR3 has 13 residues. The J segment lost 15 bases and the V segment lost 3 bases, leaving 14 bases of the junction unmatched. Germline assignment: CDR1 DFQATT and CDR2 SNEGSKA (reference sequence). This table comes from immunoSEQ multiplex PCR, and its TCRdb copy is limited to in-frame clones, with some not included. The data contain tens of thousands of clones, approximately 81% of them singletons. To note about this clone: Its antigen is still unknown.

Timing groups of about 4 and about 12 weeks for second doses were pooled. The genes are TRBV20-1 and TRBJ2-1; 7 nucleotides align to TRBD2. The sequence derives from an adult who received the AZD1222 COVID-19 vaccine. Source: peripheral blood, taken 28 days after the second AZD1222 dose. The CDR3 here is CSASETRDYRTFF. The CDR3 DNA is TGCAGTGCTAGTGAAACCCGGGACTACAGGACGTTCTTC.